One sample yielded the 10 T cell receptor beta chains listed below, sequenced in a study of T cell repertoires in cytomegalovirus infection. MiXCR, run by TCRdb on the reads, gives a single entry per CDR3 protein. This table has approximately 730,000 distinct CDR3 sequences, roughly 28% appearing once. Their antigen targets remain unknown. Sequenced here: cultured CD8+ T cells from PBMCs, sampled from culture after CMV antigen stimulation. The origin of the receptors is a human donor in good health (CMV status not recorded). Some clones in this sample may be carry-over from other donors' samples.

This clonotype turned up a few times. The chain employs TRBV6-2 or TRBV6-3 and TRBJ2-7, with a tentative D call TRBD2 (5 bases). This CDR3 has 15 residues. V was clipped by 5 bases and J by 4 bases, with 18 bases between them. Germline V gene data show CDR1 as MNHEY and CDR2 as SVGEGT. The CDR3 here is CASSVKEGAGYEQYV. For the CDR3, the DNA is TGTGCCAGCAGTGTGAAAGAGGGCGCGGGTTACGAGCAGTACGTC.

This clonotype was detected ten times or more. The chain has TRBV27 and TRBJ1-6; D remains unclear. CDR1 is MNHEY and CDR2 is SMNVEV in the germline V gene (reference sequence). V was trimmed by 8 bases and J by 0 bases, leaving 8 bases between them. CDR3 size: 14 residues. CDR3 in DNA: TGTGCCAGCCGTCGGGACTCCTATAATTCACCCCTCCACTTT. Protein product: CASRRDSYNSPLHF.

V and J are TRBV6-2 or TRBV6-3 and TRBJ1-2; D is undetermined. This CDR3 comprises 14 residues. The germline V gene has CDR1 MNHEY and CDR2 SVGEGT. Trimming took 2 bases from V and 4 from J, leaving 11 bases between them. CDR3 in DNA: TGTGCCAGCAGTTACGGGCTGGGGATCTATGGCTACACCTTC. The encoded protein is CASSYGLGIYGYTF.

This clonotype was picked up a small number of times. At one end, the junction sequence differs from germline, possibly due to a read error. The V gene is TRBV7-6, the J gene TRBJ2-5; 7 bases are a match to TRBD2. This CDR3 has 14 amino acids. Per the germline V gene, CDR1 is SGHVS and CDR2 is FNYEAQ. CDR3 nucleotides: TGTGCTAGCAGCGCCCAAGCGGGGCAAGAGACCCAGTACTTC. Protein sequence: CASSAQAGQETQYF.

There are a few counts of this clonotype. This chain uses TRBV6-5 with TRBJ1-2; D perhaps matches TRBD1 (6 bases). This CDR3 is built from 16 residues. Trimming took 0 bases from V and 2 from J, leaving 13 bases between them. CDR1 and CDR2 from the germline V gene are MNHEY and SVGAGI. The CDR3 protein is CASSYSIRGRNYGYTF. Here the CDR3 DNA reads TGTGCCAGCAGTTACTCGATTCGGGGGCGGAACTATGGCTACACCTTC.

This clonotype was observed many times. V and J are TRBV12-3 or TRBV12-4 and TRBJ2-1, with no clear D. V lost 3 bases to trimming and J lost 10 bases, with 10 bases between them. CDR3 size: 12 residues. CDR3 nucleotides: TGTGCCAGCAGTTTTGGAAGGTTGGAGCAGTTCTTC. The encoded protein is CASSFGRLEQFF.

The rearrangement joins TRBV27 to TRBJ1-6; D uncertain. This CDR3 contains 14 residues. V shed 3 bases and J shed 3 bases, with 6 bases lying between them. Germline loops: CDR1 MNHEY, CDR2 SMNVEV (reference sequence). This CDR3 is CASSFYLYNSPLHF. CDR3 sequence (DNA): TGTGCCAGCAGTTTTTATCTCTATAATTCACCCCTCCACTTT.

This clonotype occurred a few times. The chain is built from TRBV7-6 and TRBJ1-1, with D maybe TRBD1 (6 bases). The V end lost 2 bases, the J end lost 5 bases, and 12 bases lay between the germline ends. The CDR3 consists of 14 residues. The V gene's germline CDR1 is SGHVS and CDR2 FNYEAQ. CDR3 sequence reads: CASSLRTEGTEAFF. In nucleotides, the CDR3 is TGTGCCAGCAGCTTAAGGACAGAGGGGACTGAAGCTTTCTTT.

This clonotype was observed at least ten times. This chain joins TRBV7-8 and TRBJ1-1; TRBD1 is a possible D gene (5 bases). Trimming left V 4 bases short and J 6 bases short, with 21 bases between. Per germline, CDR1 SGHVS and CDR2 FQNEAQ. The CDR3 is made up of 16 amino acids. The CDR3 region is CASSSALIQGVAEAFF. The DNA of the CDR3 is TGTGCCAGCAGCTCAGCCCTTATTCAGGGAGTGGCTGAAGCTTTCTTT.

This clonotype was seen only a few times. CDR3: CASSPPDRFYYGYTF. The CDR3 region has the DNA TGTGCCAGCAGCCCGCCGGACAGGTTCTACTATGGCTACACCTTC. The genes are TRBV7-9 and TRBJ1-2, with TRBD1 identical over 7 bases. CDR3 length equals 15 residues. The V gene's germline CDR1 is SEHNR and CDR2 FQNEAQ (reference sequence). Germline trimming cut 5 bases from V and 3 bases from J; bases unmatched to any gene: 9.